Following are 32 T cell receptor beta chains from one sample sequenced in a study of regulatory T cells in long-lasting Graves disease. The authors built TCR beta libraries using iRepertoire HTBI primers and Arm-PCR of CDR3 regions. In TCRdb, the multiplex PCR reads were re-called with MiXCR into one record per CDR3 protein. This sample has some 330,000 distinct CDR3 sequences, with approximately 12% found just once. Indicated time point: newly diagnosed GD, antithyroid drugs for less than 3 months. Following extraction of RNA from PBMCs, that RNA was used to make the TCR library. These records were also assigned to another study, of T cells in Graves' hyperthyroidism and ophthalmopathy.

This specimen consisted of peripheral blood mononuclear cells (PBMCs), obtained at new diagnosis, from a patient treated with antithyroid drugs. The receptor set was obtained from a woman younger than 30 with Graves disease.

At least ten counts were recorded for this clonotype. The J gene is TRBJ2-7, the V gene TRBV28, with 7 nucleotides matching TRBD1. V shed 5 bases, J shed 2 bases, and the junction held 6 bases outside the gene matches. The CDR3 contains 14 residues. Germline assignment: CDR1 MDHEN and CDR2 SYDVKM. This CDR3 reads CASSAQGQPYEQYF. In DNA form, the CDR3 reads TGTGCCAGCAGTGCACAGGGACAGCCCTACGAGCAGTACTTC.

This clonotype was recorded many times. The chain carries TRBV12-3 or TRBV12-4 and TRBJ2-2, with D uncertain. V was shortened by 4 bases and J by 6 bases, with 12 bases between the two germline ends. The CDR3 contains 14 residues. The CDR3 protein is CASSSLGIAGELFF. CDR3 nucleotide sequence: TGTGCCAGCAGTTCCCTGGGAATCGCCGGGGAGCTGTTTTTT.

This clonotype turned up a few times. The rearrangement joins TRBV29-1 to TRBJ2-1, with 7 bases that match TRBD2. Germline CDR1 and CDR2: SQVTM and ANQGSEA. Trimming at V came to 6 bases and at J to 4 bases, leaving 6 bases not matched to a gene. The CDR3 contains 13 residues. The DNA for the CDR3 is TGCAGCGTACCCCGGACTAGGTACAATGAGCAGTTCTTC. Translated, it gives CSVPRTRYNEQFF.

This clonotype was observed at least ten times. The V gene is TRBV7-2, the J gene TRBJ2-7; tentatively, D is TRBD1 (5 bases). The CDR3 sequence is 14 residues long. CDR1 and CDR2 from the germline V gene are SGHTA and FQGNSA. V was cut by 5 bases and J by 2 bases, with 13 bases left in between. CDR3 loop: CASSQTEVAYEQYV. The CDR3 nucleotides are TGTGCCAGCAGCCAGACAGAAGTAGCCTACGAGCAGTACGTC.

This clonotype was observed many times. Here the CDR3 DNA reads TGTGCCAGCAGCCCGGTAACGGAGAGCTCTGGAAACACCATATATTTT. Translation gives CASSPVTESSGNTIYF. The chain recombines TRBV3-1 with TRBJ1-3; D is uncertain. CDR3 length equals 16 residues. CDR1 is LGHDT and CDR2 is YNNKEL in the germline V gene (reference sequence). The V and J ends lost 4 bases and 0 bases respectively, with 13 bases between them.

V gene TRBV28 combines with J gene TRBJ1-5, with D perhaps matching TRBD1 (6 bases). CDR1 is MDHEN, CDR2 SYDVKM, per germline. This CDR3 contains 16 residues. The V and J ends lost 5 bases and 7 bases respectively, with 21 bases between them. The CDR3 DNA sequence: TGTGCCAGCAGTGTTATCGGGACACCCCTGAGGCAGCCCCAGCATTTT. Translation gives CASSVIGTPLRQPQHF.

There are many counts of this clonotype. The chain recombines TRBV20-1 with TRBJ1-6; 11 bases match TRBD1. The CDR3 has 18 residues. With 3 bases clipped from V and 4 bases from J, the junction kept 11 bases outside the gene matches. CDR1 DFQATT and CDR2 SNEGSKA come from the germline V gene (reference sequence). CDR3 residues: CSASYGQGADSYNSPLHF. The CDR3 DNA sequence: TGCAGTGCTAGCTACGGACAGGGGGCCGATTCTTATAATTCACCCCTCCACTTT.

There are many counts of this clonotype. The chain has TRBV6-5 and TRBJ1-1; D gene unclear. V lost 0 bases, J lost 6 bases, and 5 bases lay in between. The germline V gene encodes CDR1 MNHEY and CDR2 SVGAGI. The CDR3 consists of 12 residues. DNA of the CDR3: TGTGCCAGCAGTTACTCTTCTCCTGAAGCTTTCTTT. Protein sequence: CASSYSSPEAFF.

This clonotype was detected only a few times. J is TRBJ2-1 and V is TRBV2; 10 bases match TRBD2. Germline assignment: CDR1 SNHLY and CDR2 FYNNEI. This CDR3 has 15 residues. With V trimmed by 4 bases and J by 4 bases, 4 bases remained unmatched. For the CDR3, the DNA is TGTGCCAGCAGTGTGATGACTAGCGGGTACAATGAGCAGTTCTTC. This encodes CASSVMTSGYNEQFF. The whole variable domain, remainder taken from reference TRBV2 and TRBJ2-1, is EPEVTQTPSHQVTQMGQEVILRCVPISNHLYFYWYRQILGQKVEFLVSFYNNEISEKSEIFDDQFSVERPDGSNFTLKIRSTKLEDSAMYFCASSVMTSGYNEQFFGPGTRLTVL.

The V and J genes are TRBV19 and TRBJ2-6; D is perhaps TRBD2 (5 bases). V was shortened by 0 bases and J by 2 bases, with 14 bases between the two germline ends. Germline V gives CDR1 LNHDA, CDR2 SQIVND (reference sequence). This CDR3 contains 18 residues. The CDR3 DNA reads TGTGCCAGTAGTATAGAGGGTGGATTCGGGGCTGGGGCCAACGTCCTGACTTTC. This gives the protein CASSIEGGFGAGANVLTF.

At least ten counts were recorded for this clonotype. The CDR3 protein is CASSVRTGANTGELFF. CDR3 bases: TGCGCCAGCAGCGTTCGGACAGGGGCGAACACCGGGGAGCTGTTTTTT. The J gene is TRBJ2-2, the V gene TRBV5-1, with 9 bases that match TRBD1. J was trimmed by 0 bases and V by 4 bases; bases with no gene match: 4. The germline V gene has CDR1 SGHRS and CDR2 YFSETQ. The CDR3 consists of 16 residues.

This clonotype turned up a few times. This chain joins TRBV4-3 and TRBJ2-1; 11 positions agree with TRBD1. Germline-derived CDR1 and CDR2 are LGHNA and YSLEER. CDR3 size: 15 residues. The V segment lost 2 bases and the J segment 8 bases; nucleotides outside the gene matches: 5. The chain's CDR3 is CASSQQGQGVDEQFF. The CDR3 nucleotides are TGCGCCAGCAGCCAACAGGGACAGGGGGTCGATGAGCAGTTCTTC.

This clonotype showed up many times. The chain carries TRBV7-6 and TRBJ1-1; possible D gene TRBD1, 6 bases. The germline V gene encodes CDR1 SGHVS and CDR2 FNYEAQ. The CDR3 is made up of 16 amino acids. Trimming shortened V by 1 base and J by 0 bases, and 12 bases separated the two germline ends. CDR3 amino acids: CASSLDDRTMNTEAFF. The CDR3 nucleotides read TGTGCCAGCAGCTTAGATGACAGGACTATGAACACTGAAGCTTTCTTT.

This clonotype occurred many times. The chain is built from TRBV2 and TRBJ1-2; D may be TRBD1 (5 bases). Germline values: CDR1 SNHLY, CDR2 FYNNEI. V was clipped by 4 bases and J by 3 bases, with 12 bases between them. The length of the CDR3 is 14 residues. CDR3 loop: CASSVRDDDYGYTF. Written as DNA, the CDR3 is TGTGCCAGCAGTGTTCGGGACGATGACTATGGCTACACCTTC.

The genes are TRBV5-1 and TRBJ2-2; possible D gene TRBD2, 6 bases. Trimming shortened V by 4 bases and J by 3 bases, and 19 bases separated the two germline ends. The CDR3 is made up of 17 amino acids. Germline CDR1 and CDR2: SGHRS and YFSETQ. In nucleotides, the CDR3 is TGCGCCAGCAGCCCCTCTGCGGGGTGGGCGTACACCGGGGAGCTGTTTTTT. Translation gives CASSPSAGWAYTGELFF.

This clonotype appeared many times. The rearrangement joins TRBV27 to TRBJ2-5, with TRBD2 as a possible D gene (7 bases). CDR3 length: 15 residues. The V gene's germline CDR1 is MNHEY and CDR2 SMNVEV (reference sequence). Trimming shortened V by 5 bases and J by 4 bases, and 17 bases separated the two germline ends. CDR3 in DNA: TGTGCCAGCAGTGCGGGCGCGGGGGCTCTAGAGACCCAGTACTTC. Its translation is CASSAGAGALETQYF.

This clonotype was picked up many times. V is TRBV30 and J is TRBJ1-1; D is possibly TRBD1 (5 bases). Trimming left V 4 bases short and J 8 bases short, with 11 bases between. Germline V gene data show CDR1 as GTSNPN and CDR2 as SVGIG (reference sequence). The CDR3 totals 11 residues. The CDR3 DNA sequence: TGTGCCTGGACAGGGAACGTCGAAGCTTTCTTT. It codes for CAWTGNVEAFF. The variable domain in full, with the rest retrieved from reference TRBV30 and TRBJ1-1, is SQTIHQWPATLVQPVGSPLSLECTVEGTSNPNLYWYRQAAGRGLQLLFYSVGIGQISSEVPQNLSASRPQDRQFILSSKKLLLSDSGFYLCAWTGNVEAFFGQGTRLTVV.

This clonotype has more than one count but fewer than ten. V gene TRBV7-9 combines with J gene TRBJ2-3; TRBD2 is a possible D gene (5 bases). CDR3 length: 15 amino acids. Trimming stripped 3 bases from V and 3 bases from J, with 13 bases between. In germline, CDR1 is SEHNR, CDR2 FQNEAQ (reference sequence). The CDR3 coding sequence is TGTGCCAGCAGCTTGGCCCGGCGGGTGACAGATACGCAGTATTTT. Translating gives CASSLARRVTDTQYF.

This clonotype has at least ten counts. The genes are TRBV12-3 or TRBV12-4 and TRBJ2-5; D call uncertain. Trimming left V 2 bases short and J 4 bases short, with 11 bases between. The CDR3 totals 14 residues. The CDR3 is CASSLFLRGETQYF. As DNA, the CDR3 is TGTGCCAGCAGTTTATTCCTGAGAGGAGAGACCCAGTACTTC.

This clonotype was found many times. The chain links TRBV18 to TRBJ2-1; 8 bases align to TRBD1. This CDR3 is built from 14 residues. The V segment lost 3 bases and the J segment 8 bases; nucleotides outside the gene matches: 6. Germline V gene lookup returns CDR1 KGHSH and CDR2 LQKENI. In DNA form, the CDR3 reads TGTGCCAGCTCACCCCGGCAGGGGGCAGATGAGCAGTTCTTC. As protein: CASSPRQGADEQFF.

This chain joins TRBV20-1 and TRBJ1-4, with 10 bases aligning to TRBD1. After removal of 3 bases from V and 9 bases from J, the junction contained 7 bases not matched to a gene. Per the germline V gene, CDR1 is DFQATT and CDR2 is SNEGSKA (reference sequence). This CDR3 is built from 14 residues. CDR3 bases: TGCAGTGCTAGGCCGACAGGGGGCGGTCAAAAACTGTTTTTT. Its translation: CSARPTGGGQKLFF.

The chain couples TRBV7-9 to TRBJ2-3; D call uncertain. The germline CDR1 and CDR2 sequences are SEHNR and FQNEAQ (reference sequence). Trimming removed 5 bases from V and 5 bases from J, with 20 bases in between. The CDR3 contains 16 residues. CDR3 residues: CASSPLGPVFGDTQYF. CDR3 in DNA: TGTGCCAGCAGCCCATTAGGGCCTGTGTTTGGAGATACGCAGTATTTT.

As for this clonotype: A far larger clone is off by one base, so a read error is likely. The J gene is TRBJ2-2, the V gene TRBV27, with D unclear. CDR3 length equals 14 residues. CDR1 and CDR2 (germline): MNHEY, SMNVEV (reference sequence). The CDR3 region is CVSKQDPSHGELFF. The CDR3 DNA reads TGTGTCAGCAAACAAGACCCTTCCCACGGGGAGCTGTTTTTT.

This clonotype has just a few counts. The gene calls are TRBV19 and TRBJ2-4; TRBD1 matches 8 bases. Germline V lookup: CDR1 LNHDA, CDR2 SQIVND (reference sequence). The CDR3 loop spans 17 amino acids. The V and J ends lost 6 bases and 8 bases, in that order; junction bases with no gene match: 18. The CDR3 here is CASSTRPGTGWRDIQYF. The CDR3 DNA is TGTGCCAGTAGCACTCGACCAGGGACAGGCTGGAGGGACATTCAGTACTTC.

This clonotype showed up just a few times. The chain links TRBV30 to TRBJ1-3; TRBD1 is a possible D gene (5 bases). Germline loops: CDR1 GTSNPN, CDR2 SVGIG (reference sequence). Trimming took off 2 bases at V and 0 bases at J, with 8 bases between the two ends. CDR3 length: 14 amino acids. The CDR3 loop is CAWSRQLSGNTIYF. The CDR3 bases are TGTGCCTGGAGTCGACAGCTCTCTGGAAACACCATATATTTT.

This clonotype has at least ten counts. The V gene is TRBV27, the J gene TRBJ2-1; perhaps D is TRBD1 or TRBD2 (5 bases each). The V gene's germline CDR1 is MNHEY and CDR2 SMNVEV (reference sequence). The CDR3 extends over 15 amino acids. Trimming removed 9 bases from V and 4 bases from J, with 19 bases in between. Here the CDR3 reads CASNEGTSAYNEQFF. The CDR3, as DNA: TGTGCCAGTAACGAGGGGACGTCTGCGTACAATGAGCAGTTCTTC.

This clonotype was counted ten times or more. The CDR3 nucleotides are TGCGCCAGCAGCGATGGGGACACTTTGAACACTGAAGCTTTCTTT. Translating gives CASSDGDTLNTEAFF. The chain is built from TRBV5-1 and TRBJ1-1; D perhaps matches TRBD1 (6 bases). CDR3 size: 15 residues. The V gene lost 4 bases and the J gene lost 0 bases, with 13 bases spanning the gap. Germline lookup yields CDR1 SGHRS and CDR2 YFSETQ.

This clonotype was counted at least ten times. The CDR3 protein is CASSSREKGNTIYF. CDR3 in DNA: TGTGCCAGCAGCTCTCGGGAAAAAGGAAACACCATATATTTT. This chain links TRBV7-8 with TRBJ1-3; no reliable D call. Trimming stripped 4 bases from V and 4 bases from J, with 11 bases between. CDR3 length: 14 residues. Germline CDR1 reads SGHVS; CDR2 reads FQNEAQ.

This clonotype has a count of ten or more. The chain has TRBV20-1 and TRBJ2-5, with D maybe TRBD2 (5 bases). The CDR3 covers 15 residues. Trimming left V 0 bases short and J 5 bases short, with 16 bases between. Looked up from germline, CDR1 is DFQATT and CDR2 is SNEGSKA (reference sequence). CDR3 protein: CSARDVSIGEETQYF. DNA for the CDR3: TGCAGTGCTAGAGATGTTTCCATTGGGGAGGAGACCCAGTACTTC.

J is TRBJ1-1 and V is TRBV7-6, with 9 bases fitting TRBD1. The CDR3 sequence is 16 residues long. CDR1 is SGHVS, CDR2 FNYEAQ, per germline. The V and J ends lost 1 base and 1 base, in that order; junction bases with no gene match: 4. The chain's CDR3 is CASSLDRGRGNTEAFF. CDR3 DNA: TGTGCCAGCAGCTTAGACAGGGGGCGAGGGAACACTGAAGCTTTCTTT.

This clonotype was observed a few times. This sequence joins TRBV4-3 and TRBJ2-4; D unclear. The CDR3 spans 15 residues. Trimming pared 0 bases from V and 0 bases from J, leaving 6 bases between. Per germline, CDR1 LGHNA and CDR2 YSLEER. CDR3 region: CASSQDRLAKNIQYF. The CDR3, as DNA: TGCGCCAGCAGCCAAGACAGATTAGCCAAAAACATTCAGTACTTC.

The rearrangement links TRBV19 to TRBJ1-1, with a possible D match to TRBD1 (5 bases). The germline V gene has CDR1 LNHDA and CDR2 SQIVND (reference sequence). V gave up 5 bases and J gave up 4 bases, with 14 bases separating them. This CDR3 has 14 residues. CDR3 protein: CASSASLGGTEAFF. The CDR3 DNA sequence: TGTGCCAGTAGTGCGAGCTTGGGGGGCACTGAAGCTTTCTTT.